This TCR beta chain was found in a study of blood T cell repertoires in COVID-19. About the study: T cells, B-cell-depleted T cells, or PBMCs provided the cDNA or gDNA that served as material.

Trimming cost V 7 bases and J 3 bases; bases outside gene matches: 6. This CDR3 has 15 amino acids. Germline loops: CDR1 SGHAT, CDR2 FQNNGV. Methods used by the authors: Cell counts per sample came from amplifying reference gene primers. Measured with immunoSEQ multiplex PCR; TCRdb has only the in-frame clones, and not every one. Clone size and V and J calls were adopted from that table, with D and trimming inferred from the DNA. The table records more than 60,000 clones, 80% to 90% of them present only once. This chain joins TRBV11-2 and TRBJ2-2; 9 bases fit TRBD2. The sample consisted of peripheral blood. The clonotype originates from a man between 60 and 70 years old with acute or convalescent COVID-19. CDR3 sequence (DNA): TGTGCCAGCAATCGCGGGGGGGCAGACACCGGGGAGCTGTTTTTT. Its translation is CASNRGGADTGELFF. Filled out from reference TRBV11-2 and TRBJ2-2, the complete variable domain reads EAGVAQSPRYKIIEKRQSVAFWCNPISGHATLYWYQQILGQGPKLLIQFQNNGVVDDSQLPKDRFSAERLKGVDSTLKIQPAKLEDSAVYLCASNRGGADTGELFFGEGSRLTVL.